This record covers a single T cell receptor beta chain. What it binds is unknown. This entry is derived from a study of cytomegalovirus exposure and HLA in healthy donors. Overall study results and limits: First-cohort TCR clusters were later found to tend to co-occur in the 120 validation repertoires.

Assay: immunoSEQ multiplex PCR; the TCRdb copy retains only in-frame clones and omits some. Of roughly 57,000 clones detected, roughly 93% appear once; the ten largest clones hold under 2%. The trim removed 3 bases at V and 1 base at J, leaving 0 bases unmatched. The CDR3 is 14 residues long. CDR1 is KGHSH and CDR2 is LQKENI in the germline V gene. The TCR originated in a woman aged 18-30 years in good health and CMV-seropositive. Material for sequencing was PBMCs. The chain links TRBV18 to TRBJ2-3; TRBD2 matches 8 bases. CDR3 DNA sequence: TGTGCCAGCTCACCTAGCGGGGGCACAGATACGCAGTATTTT. Translation gives CASSPSGGTDTQYF. Full variable domain (missing parts from reference TRBV18 and TRBJ2-3): NAGVMQNPRHLVRRRGQEARLRCSPMKGHSHVYWYRQLPEEGLKFMVYLQKENIIDESGMPKERFSAEFPKEGPSILRIQQVVRGDSAAYFCASSPSGGTDTQYFGPGTRLTVL.